These 32 T cell receptor beta chains were all obtained from the same sample, sequenced in a study of persistence of HIV-infected CD4 T cells. This was the immunoSEQ version 4 assay in survey mode. Method: immunoSEQ multiplex PCR; TCRdb's copy keeps in-frame clones and lacks some. The sample lists about 60,000 clones, under 80% occurring once. Antigens of these TCRs are unknown. Overlapping HIV-1 Gag 15-mer peptides at about 1 ug per peptide per mL were used. CD40L-negative CD69-negative CD45RO-high memory CD4+ T cells were sorted as populations depleted of antigen-responding cells. The sample here was CD4+ T cells sorted from PBMCs after approximately 20-hour stimulation, taken from a patient who received antiretroviral therapy. These receptors all stem from an adult man with HIV who was CMV-seropositive.

V gene TRBV28 combines with J gene TRBJ2-7, with 8 bases fitting TRBD2. Trimming at V came to 2 bases and at J to 2 bases, leaving 2 bases not matched to a gene. Germline CDR1 and CDR2: MDHEN and SYDVKM. The CDR3 runs 14 residues. The CDR3 region has the DNA TGTGCCAGCAGTTTAACCGGGGGGGCCTACGAGCAGTACTTC. Translated: CASSLTGGAYEQYF. The full variable domain, completed using reference TRBV28 and TRBJ2-7, is DVKVTQSSRYLVKRTGEKVFLECVQDMDHENMFWYRQDPGLGLRLIYFSYDVKMKEKGDIPEGYSVSREKKERFSLILESASTNQTSMYLCASSLTGGAYEQYFGPGTRLTVT.

CDR3: CASSLGTSGETQYF. The CDR3 DNA is TGTGCCAGCTCACTCGGGACATCTGGGGAGACCCAGTACTTC. The chain uses TRBV18 and TRBJ2-5; possibly TRBD1 for D (6 bases). The CDR3 has 14 amino acids. V lost 4 bases and J lost 5, with 14 bases in between. The germline V gene encodes CDR1 KGHSH and CDR2 LQKENI. The entire variable domain, with the rest obtained from reference TRBV18 and TRBJ2-5, is as follows: NAGVMQNPRHLVRRRGQEARLRCSPMKGHSHVYWYRQLPEEGLKFMVYLQKENIIDESGMPKERFSAEFPKEGPSILRIQQVVRGDSAAYFCASSLGTSGETQYFGPGTRLLVL.

This chain uses TRBV3-1 (or the pseudogene TRBV3-2) with TRBJ1-6, with TRBD1 identical over 8 bases. The V gene's germline CDR1 is LGHDT and CDR2 YNNKEL (reference sequence). This CDR3 region has 15 residues. V trimming: 5 bases; J trimming: 7 bases; junction bases outside the gene matches: 7. CDR3 DNA sequence: TGTGCCAGCAGCTCCCGGACAGGGTGGAATTCACCCCTCCACTTT. Its protein product is CASSSRTGWNSPLHF.

V is TRBV7-9 and J is TRBJ1-2, with D perhaps TRBD1 (5 bases). V was cut by 1 base and J by 4 bases, with 10 bases left in between. The length of the CDR3 is 14 residues. Germline V CDR1 and CDR2: SEHNR, FQNEAQ (reference sequence). The CDR3 coding sequence is TGTGCCAGCAGCTTAGAGGGGATGGGCTATGGCTACACCTTC. Translating gives CASSLEGMGYGYTF. The whole variable domain, remainder taken from reference TRBV7-9 and TRBJ1-2, is DTGVSQNPRHKITKRGQNVTFRCDPISEHNRLYWYRQTLGQGPEFLTYFQNEAQLEKSRLLSDRFSAERPKGSFSTLEIQRTEQGDSAMYLCASSLEGMGYGYTFGSGTRLTVV.

This chain connects TRBV5-1 to TRBJ1-2; a weak D match, TRBD1 (6 bases). This CDR3 region has 14 residues. The V end was cut by 0 bases, the J end by 9 bases, with 15 bases between. The V gene's germline CDR1 is SGHRS and CDR2 YFSETQ. Here the CDR3 reads CASSLDPWTASYTF. The CDR3 nucleotides are TGCGCCAGCAGCTTGGACCCTTGGACAGCGAGCTACACCTTC.

DNA of the CDR3: TGTGCCAGCAGTAGCGGGGGGCAGCGAGGGCAGCCCCAGCATTTT. This sequence encodes CASSSGGQRGQPQHF. The chain combines TRBV2 with TRBJ1-5; D might be TRBD1 (6 bases). CDR1 is SNHLY and CDR2 is FYNNEI in the germline V gene. V gave up 5 bases and J gave up 7 bases, with 18 bases separating them. The CDR3 is made up of 15 amino acids.

This chain connects TRBV5-6 to TRBJ2-3; D might be TRBD2 (6 bases). V was clipped by 3 bases and J by 6 bases, with 17 bases between them. Germline CDR1 and CDR2: SGHDT and YYEEEE. The CDR3 totals 15 residues. CDR3 amino acids: CASSSRLALRDTQYF. The CDR3 coding sequence is TGTGCCAGCAGCTCGAGGCTAGCGCTTAGGGATACGCAGTATTTT.

The chain couples TRBV24-1 to TRBJ2-7, with unresolved D. The CDR3 length is 14 residues. The germline V gene encodes CDR1 KGHDR and CDR2 SFDVKD. The V and J ends lost 3 bases and 9 bases respectively, with 17 bases between them. The CDR3 sequence: CATSDVASLLGQYF. For the CDR3, the DNA is TGTGCCACCAGTGATGTGGCTAGTTTACTGGGGCAGTACTTC.

This rearrangement joins TRBV14 to TRBJ1-5; unclear D gene. This CDR3 contains 13 residues. Trimming cost V 2 bases and J 6 bases, with 8 bases left between them. Germline lookup yields CDR1 SGHDN and CDR2 FVKESK. CDR3 in amino acids: CASSQSETQPQHF. The CDR3 nucleotides read TGTGCCAGCAGCCAAAGCGAAACTCAGCCCCAGCATTTT.

This chain uses TRBV11-2 with TRBJ2-2; no definite D call. V was cut by 5 bases and J by 3 bases, with 7 bases left in between. The CDR3 is 13 residues long. The germline CDR1 and CDR2 sequences are SGHAT and FQNNGV. The CDR3 region is CASSPTYTGELFF. The CDR3 bases are TGTGCCAGCAGCCCGACCTACACCGGGGAGCTGTTTTTT.

The V call is TRBV5-4, the J call TRBJ2-5, with 9 nucleotides matching TRBD1. The CDR3 extends over 15 amino acids. V lost 0 bases and J lost 4; bases outside the gene matches: 4. The V gene's germline CDR1 is SGHNT and CDR2 YYREEE (reference sequence). The CDR3 DNA sequence: TGTGCCAGCAGCTTGGCCGGGACAGGGTTAGAGACCCAGTACTTC. Amino acids: CASSLAGTGLETQYF.

The chain recombines TRBV27 with TRBJ2-7, with D possibly TRBD2 on 6 matching bases. This CDR3 has 15 residues. Trimming removed 3 bases at V and 5 bases at J, with 17 bases between. CDR1 is MNHEY and CDR2 is SMNVEV in the germline V gene (reference sequence). DNA of the CDR3: TGTGCCAGCAGTTTGGTCGTAGAGGGAGGCCACGAGCAGTACTTC. Protein product: CASSLVVEGGHEQYF.

The chain is built from TRBV24-1 and TRBJ2-1, with 14 bases matching TRBD2. The germline gives CDR1 KGHDR, CDR2 SFDVKD. This CDR3 is built from 19 residues. V lost 3 bases and J lost 0; bases outside the gene matches: 6. DNA of the CDR3: TGTGCCACCAGTGATCCCGGGACTAGCGGGGGCGGCTCCTACAATGAGCAGTTCTTC. Translated: CATSDPGTSGGGSYNEQFF.

The gene calls are TRBV6-4 and TRBJ2-1; possible D gene TRBD2, 6 bases. This CDR3 has 13 residues. V was cut by 8 bases and J by 8 bases, with 16 bases left in between. CDR1 and CDR2 (germline): MRHNA, SNTAGT. The CDR3 nucleotides read TGTGCCAGCGGGGCTAGCGAGGCTTATGAGCAGTTCTTC. Residues: CASGASEAYEQFF.

This chain links TRBV27 with TRBJ1-6, with 10 bases lining up with TRBD1. Trimming cost V 2 bases and J 1 base; bases outside gene matches: 5. The CDR3 loop spans 18 amino acids. Germline V gives CDR1 MNHEY, CDR2 SMNVEV (reference sequence). CDR3 in DNA: TGTGCCAGCAGTTTAGGGGGACAGGGGAGGTCCTATAATTCACCCCTCCACTTT. The encoded protein is CASSLGGQGRSYNSPLHF.

This chain links TRBV3-1 (or the pseudogene TRBV3-2) with TRBJ2-7; D ambiguous. The V and J ends lost 2 bases and 6 bases respectively, with 8 bases between them. The CDR3 runs to 12 residues. CDR1 and CDR2 (germline): LGHDT, YNNKEL (reference sequence). CDR3 loop: CASSQYGSEQYF. The CDR3, as DNA: TGTGCCAGCAGCCAATACGGTAGCGAGCAGTACTTC.

This clone was seen more than once but under ten times. The chain joins TRBV7-9 to TRBJ1-6; D unclear. V lost 4 bases to trimming and J lost 7 bases, with 20 bases between them. The CDR3 sequence is 17 residues long. Per germline, CDR1 SEHNR and CDR2 FQNEAQ (reference sequence). In DNA, the CDR3 is TGTGCCAGCAGCTCGAGTTTAGGCCCTGTCGGGAATTCACCCCTCCACTTT. Translating it yields CASSSSLGPVGNSPLHF.

This chain joins TRBV5-8 and TRBJ1-6; the D gene is possibly TRBD1 (6 bases). CDR1 is SGHTS, CDR2 YDEGEE, per germline. V was clipped by 4 bases and J by 10 bases, with 18 bases between them. CDR3 length: 15 amino acids. In DNA form, the CDR3 reads TGTGCCAGCAGCCCCGAGGGGGACTTTAGGTCACCCCTCCACTTT. This gives the protein CASSPEGDFRSPLHF.

This chain joins TRBV18 and TRBJ1-2; D remains unclear. Germline V gives CDR1 KGHSH, CDR2 LQKENI. V lost 3 bases to trimming and J lost 4 bases, with 15 bases between them. The CDR3 loop spans 15 amino acids. The CDR3 is CASSPAGVGTYGYTF. The CDR3, as DNA: TGTGCCAGCTCACCTGCCGGAGTAGGTACCTATGGCTACACCTTC.

This clone was seen more than once but under ten times. The chain carries TRBV5-5 and TRBJ1-4; 11 positions agree with TRBD1. The CDR3 loop spans 16 amino acids. Germline CDR1 is SGHKS and CDR2 is YYEKEE (reference sequence). The J segment lost 4 bases and the V segment lost 4 bases, leaving 6 bases of the junction unmatched. CDR3 region: CASSAIGTGGNEKLFF. As DNA, the CDR3 is TGTGCCAGCAGCGCCATAGGGACAGGGGGTAATGAAAAACTGTTTTTT.

A few counts support this clone. The chain joins TRBV29-1 to TRBJ1-1; TRBD1 matches at 8 bases. Germline V CDR1 and CDR2: SQVTM, ANQGSEA. The V segment lost 3 bases and the J segment 9 bases; nucleotides outside the gene matches: 6. CDR3 length: 12 amino acids. In nucleotides, the CDR3 is TGCAGCGTTGATCAGGCCAGGGGGCAAGCTTTCTTT. Translation gives CSVDQARGQAFF.

This clone was recorded only once. CDR3 loop: CASSPGEGTGNSPLHF. In DNA form, the CDR3 reads TGTGCCAGCAGCCCTGGGGAAGGGACAGGTAATTCACCCCTCCACTTT. This sequence joins TRBV3-1 (or the pseudogene TRBV3-2) and TRBJ1-6; TRBD1 matches at 8 bases. The germline V gene encodes CDR1 LGHDT and CDR2 YNNKEL (reference sequence). The CDR3 is made up of 16 amino acids. V lost 4 bases and J lost 6; bases outside the gene matches: 8.

The V and J genes are TRBV27 and TRBJ1-5, with 7 bases matching TRBD1. Unmatched junction bases numbered 8, after V lost 6 bases and J lost 6 bases. Germline CDR1 is MNHEY and CDR2 is SMNVEV (reference sequence). This CDR3 is 14 amino acids long. CDR3 DNA: TGTGCCAGCAGCAAGGGACAGTCGCCTCAGCCCCAGCATTTT. Amino acids: CASSKGQSPQPQHF.

This clone was picked up a small number of times. V and J are TRBV6-5 and TRBJ1-2, with D possibly being TRBD1 (5 bases). CDR3 length: 16 amino acids. Germline loops: CDR1 MNHEY, CDR2 SVGAGI. The V end lost 3 bases, the J end lost 8 bases, and 22 bases lay between the germline ends. The CDR3 DNA reads TGTGCCAGCAGTTATTTGAGGGCAGGGTGGTCGGGGGGCTACACCTTC. Protein sequence: CASSYLRAGWSGGYTF.

The V call is TRBV29-1, the J call TRBJ2-1; D possibly corresponds to TRBD1 (5 bases). The germline V gene has CDR1 SQVTM and CDR2 ANQGSEA. The CDR3 loop spans 13 amino acids. V was cut by 4 bases and J by 10 bases, with 17 bases left in between. CDR3 coding DNA: TGCAGCGTTGTAGGTCCAGGGCATTGGGAGCAGTTCTTC. As protein: CSVVGPGHWEQFF.

The chain links TRBV9 to TRBJ2-1; 9 bases agree with TRBD2. CDR3 length: 17 amino acids. V gave up 0 bases and J gave up 7 bases; unmatched junction bases: 11. Germline V lookup: CDR1 SGDLS, CDR2 YYNGEE. This CDR3 is CASSVGNSGGAGNEQFF. The DNA for the CDR3 is TGTGCCAGCAGCGTAGGAAATAGCGGGGGCGCGGGGAATGAGCAGTTCTTC.

V usage is TRBV5-1 and J usage is TRBJ2-5; D uncertain. Trimming cost V 2 bases and J 5 bases, with 13 bases left between them. The CDR3 is made up of 14 amino acids. Germline loops: CDR1 SGHRS, CDR2 YFSETQ. The DNA for the CDR3 is TGCGCCAGCAGCTTAGGTAGGCAGATGGAGACCCAGTACTTC. Residues: CASSLGRQMETQYF.

The chain couples TRBV28 to TRBJ1-2; D not certain. Trimming shortened V by 5 bases and J by 0 bases, and 10 bases separated the two germline ends. Per the germline V gene, CDR1 is MDHEN and CDR2 is SYDVKM. The CDR3 length is 14 residues. The chain's CDR3 is CASSGGYPNYGYTF. The DNA of the CDR3 is TGTGCCAGCAGTGGAGGGTACCCTAACTATGGCTACACCTTC.

The V and J genes are TRBV2 and TRBJ1-5; D may be TRBD1 (5 bases). With 4 bases removed from V and 5 bases from J, the gap between germline ends came to 15 bases. The CDR3 contains 15 residues. Germline V gene sequence: CDR1 SNHLY, CDR2 FYNNEI. The CDR3 spells CASSGGEHLYQPQHF. CDR3 nucleotides: TGTGCCAGCAGTGGAGGGGAGCACCTATATCAGCCCCAGCATTTT.

V gene TRBV5-1 combines with J gene TRBJ1-1; D possibly corresponds to TRBD1 (5 bases). V was cut by 3 bases and J by 2 bases, with 14 bases left in between. CDR3 length: 15 residues. In germline, CDR1 is SGHRS, CDR2 YFSETQ. CDR3 loop: CASSSDSRVNTEAFF. The CDR3 DNA reads as TGCGCCAGCAGCTCGGATTCCAGGGTTAACACTGAAGCTTTCTTT.

This clone has a single count. The chain employs TRBV2 and TRBJ1-4, with 7 bases that match TRBD1. The CDR3 totals 14 residues. CDR1 is SNHLY, CDR2 FYNNEI, per germline. The junction had 5 bases not matched to a gene; V was cut back by 3 bases and J by 7 bases. The chain's CDR3 is CASSEGGDSEKLFF. The DNA of the CDR3 is TGTGCCAGCAGTGAGGGAGGGGACAGTGAAAAACTGTTTTTT.

This clone appeared a few times. V and J are TRBV19 and TRBJ2-3; 9 bases agree with TRBD2. The V gene end was trimmed by 6 bases and the J gene end by 0 bases; junction bases not matched to a gene: 7. The CDR3 extends over 16 amino acids. Germline loops: CDR1 LNHDA, CDR2 SQIVND (reference sequence). The CDR3, as DNA: TGTGCCAGTAGGGATAGCGGGGGCGCTAGCACAGATACGCAGTATTTT. Translated, it gives CASRDSGGASTDTQYF.